This T cell receptor beta chain was profiled in a study of T cells in localized non-small cell lung cancer. The germline V gene has CDR1 SGHRS and CDR2 YFSETQ. The CDR3 covers 14 residues. V was cut by 2 bases and J by 0 bases, with 8 bases left in between. Sequencing was performed with immunoSEQ multiplex PCR; in TCRdb, only in-frame clones are kept and a portion is missing. The sample has around 23,000 clones, 70% to 90% seen once. To note about this clone: Its antigen is currently unknown.

Findings and caveats of the study: A raised T cell density in blood coincided with lengthier overall survival.

V is TRBV5-1 and J is TRBJ1-2; D might be TRBD1 (5 bases). The TCR was taken from a male donor aged 60 or older with stage II lung adenocarcinoma. Sequenced here: peripheral blood mononuclear cells, sampled before any cancer treatment. DNA of the CDR3: TGCGCCAGCAGCTTAACAGGAGCTAACTATGGCTACACCTTC. Translating it yields CASSLTGANYGYTF.